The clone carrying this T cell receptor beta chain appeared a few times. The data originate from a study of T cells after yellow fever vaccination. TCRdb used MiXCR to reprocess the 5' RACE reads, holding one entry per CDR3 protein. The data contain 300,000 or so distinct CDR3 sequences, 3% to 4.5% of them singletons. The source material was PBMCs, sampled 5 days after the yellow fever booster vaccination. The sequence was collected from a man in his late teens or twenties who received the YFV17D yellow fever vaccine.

The CDR3 loop reads CASSGRDSQETQYF. The CDR3 nucleotides read TGTGCCAGCAGCGGAAGGGACTCCCAAGAGACCCAGTACTTC. This chain links TRBV11-2 with TRBJ2-5; the D gene is possibly TRBD2 (6 bases). In germline, CDR1 is SGHAT, CDR2 FQNNGV. The CDR3 has 14 residues. The V gene lost 5 bases and the J gene lost 1 base, with 11 bases spanning the gap. The variable domain in full, completed from reference TRBV11-2 and TRBJ2-5, reads EAGVAQSPRYKIIEKRQSVAFWCNPISGHATLYWYQQILGQGPKLLIQFQNNGVVDDSQLPKDRFSAERLKGVDSTLKIQPAKLEDSAVYLCASSGRDSQETQYFGPGTRLLVL.